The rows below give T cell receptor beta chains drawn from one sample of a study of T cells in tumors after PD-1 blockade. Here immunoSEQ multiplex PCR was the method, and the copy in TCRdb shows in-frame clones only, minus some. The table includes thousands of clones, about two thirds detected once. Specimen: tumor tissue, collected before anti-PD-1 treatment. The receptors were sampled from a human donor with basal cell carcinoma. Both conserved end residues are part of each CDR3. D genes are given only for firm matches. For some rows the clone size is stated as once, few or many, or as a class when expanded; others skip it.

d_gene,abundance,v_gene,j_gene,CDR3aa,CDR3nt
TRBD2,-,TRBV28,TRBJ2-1,CAIGLAGGQAYNEQFF,TGTGCCATAGGACTAGCGGGAGGGCAAGCCTACAATGAGCAGTTCTTC
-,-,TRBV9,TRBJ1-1,CASSVEPGDTEAFF,TGTGCCAGCAGCGTCGAACCGGGGGACACTGAAGCTTTCTTT
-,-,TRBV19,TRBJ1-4,CASRATHDEKLFF,TGTGCCAGTAGGGCAACGCATGATGAAAAACTGTTTTTT
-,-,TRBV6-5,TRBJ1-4,CASSYSGVSNEKLFF,TGTGCCAGCAGTTACTCAGGGGTCTCTAATGAAAAACTGTTTTTT
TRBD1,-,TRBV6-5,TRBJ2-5,CASNKPPGQQETQYF,TGTGCCAGCAACAAACCACCGGGACAGCAAGAGACCCAGTACTTC
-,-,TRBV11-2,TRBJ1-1,CASSLRATGAEAFF,TGTGCCAGCAGCTTAAGGGCGACAGGCGCTGAAGCTTTCTTT
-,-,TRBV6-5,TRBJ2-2,CASSWGENTGELFF,TGTGCCAGCAGCTGGGGGGAGAACACCGGGGAGCTGTTTTTT
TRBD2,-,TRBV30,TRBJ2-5,CACNREAQETQYF,TGTGCCTGCAACCGGGAGGCACAAGAGACCCAGTACTTC
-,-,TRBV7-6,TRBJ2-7,CASSYGSSYEQYF,TGTGCCAGCAGCTACGGGAGCTCCTACGAGCAGTACTTC
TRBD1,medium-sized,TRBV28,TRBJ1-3,CASSPQGSRNTIYF,TGTGCCAGCAGTCCACAGGGGTCCCGGAACACCATATATTTT
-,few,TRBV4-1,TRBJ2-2,CASSLDFSGPPADSGELFF,TGCGCCAGCAGCCTAGACTTTTCGGGACCCCCAGCGGACTCCGGGGAGCTGTTTTTT
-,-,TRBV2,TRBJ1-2,CASSSRANYGYTF,TGTGCCAGCAGTTCTCGAGCTAACTATGGCTACACCTTC
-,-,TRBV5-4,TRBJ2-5,CASSLDQETQYF,TGTGCCAGCAGCCTGGACCAAGAGACCCAGTACTTC
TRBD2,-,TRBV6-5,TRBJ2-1,CASRGKAGGPNEQFF,TGTGCCAGCAGGGGAAAAGCGGGAGGGCCCAATGAGCAGTTCTTC
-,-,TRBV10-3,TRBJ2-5,CAISESNLETQYF,TGTGCCATCAGTGAGTCGAATCTGGAGACCCAGTACTTC
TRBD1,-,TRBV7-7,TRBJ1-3,CASSISQGAGNTIYF,TGTGCCAGCAGCATTAGCCAGGGGGCTGGAAACACCATATATTTT
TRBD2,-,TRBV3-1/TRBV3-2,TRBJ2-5,CASSQGGTSGSWETQYF,TGTGCCAGCAGCCAGGGAGGGACTAGCGGGAGTTGGGAGACCCAGTACTTC
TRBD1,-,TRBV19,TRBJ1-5,CASSIRPPGGGQPQHF,TGTGCCAGTAGTATACGACCCCCAGGGGGCGGTCAGCCCCAGCATTTT
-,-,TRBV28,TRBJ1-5,CASSWGSRQPQHF,TGTGCCAGCAGTTGGGGTTCCCGGCAGCCCCAGCATTTT
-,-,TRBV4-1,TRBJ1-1,CASSQDPEYTEAFF,TGCGCCAGCAGCCAAGATCCGGAGTACACTGAAGCTTTCTTT
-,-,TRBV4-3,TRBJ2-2,CASSSILNTGELFF,TGCGCCAGCAGCAGTATCTTAAACACCGGGGAGCTGTTTTTT
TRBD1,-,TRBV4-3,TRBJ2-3,CASSQGQGAGDTQYF,TGCGCCAGCAGCCAAGGACAGGGGGCCGGAGATACGCAGTATTTT
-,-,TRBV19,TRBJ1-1,CASTGNTEAFF,TGTGCCAGTACTGGGAACACTGAAGCTTTCTTT
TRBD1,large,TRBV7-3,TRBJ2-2,CASSQRQGTGELFF,TGTGCCAGCAGCCAACGACAGGGAACCGGGGAGCTGTTTTTT
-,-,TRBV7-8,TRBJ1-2,CASSRGLLSGGYTF,TGTGCCAGCAGCCGAGGTCTATTATCAGGCGGCTACACCTTC
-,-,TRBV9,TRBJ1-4,CASSEGPVGEKLFF,TGTGCCAGCAGCGAAGGCCCGGTGGGCGAAAAACTGTTTTTT
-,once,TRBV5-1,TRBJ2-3,CASSLAASTDTQYF,TGCGCCAGCAGCTTGGCCGCTAGCACAGATACGCAGTATTTT
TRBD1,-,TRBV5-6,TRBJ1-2,CASSPGQVSGYTF,TGTGCCAGCAGCCCGGGACAGGTGTCTGGCTACACCTTC
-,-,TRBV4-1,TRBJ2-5,CASSLDRGTQETQYF,TGCGCCAGCAGCTTGGACAGAGGGACACAAGAGACCCAGTACTTC
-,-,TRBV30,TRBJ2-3,CAWTIRERADTQYF,TGTGCCTGGACTATTCGGGAGAGGGCAGATACGCAGTATTTT
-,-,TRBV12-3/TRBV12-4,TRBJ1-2,CASSLVPNYGYTF,TGTGCCAGCAGTTTGGTCCCTAACTATGGCTACACCTTC
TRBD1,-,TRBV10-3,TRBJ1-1,CATTGQGGTEAFF,TGTGCCACAACAGGACAGGGGGGCACTGAAGCTTTCTTT